The clone carrying this T cell receptor (beta chain) was seen a handful of times. Antigen: not known. Using its own MiXCR run on the 5' RACE reads, TCRdb lists one record per CDR3 protein. The sample records fewer than 550,000 distinct CDR3 sequences, 14% being singletons. This entry belongs to a study of identical twins. Study-level results: Where beta out-of-frame sequences were concerned, excess twin sharing was weaker. It was possible that invariant MAIT and iNKT cells partly confounded the zero-insertion analyses. For cord blood, abundant beta clonotypes had fewer insertions, unlike memory repertoires, which showed none.

CDR3 size: 19 residues. The junction had 10 bases not matched to a gene; V was cut back by 0 bases and J by 1 base. Germline assignment: CDR1 SGHAT and CDR2 FQNNGV. The sample was also linked to a second study, of yellow fever vaccine responses in identical twins. Turning to that study: Twins' vaccine T cell response reportedly gave the appearance of partial convergence and partial personalization.

This chain uses TRBV11-2 with TRBJ2-3, with TRBD2 matching 10 bases. The sequencing input was CD4+ T cells sorted from blood. The receptor was derived from a woman aged 18 to 35 in good health. As DNA, the CDR3 is TGTGCCAGCAGCTTAGAGGGGTTAGCGGGAGGTTTTGGCACAGATACGCAGTATTTT. Its translation: CASSLEGLAGGFGTDTQYF. The full variable domain, completed using reference TRBV11-2 and TRBJ2-3, is EAGVAQSPRYKIIEKRQSVAFWCNPISGHATLYWYQQILGQGPKLLIQFQNNGVVDDSQLPKDRFSAERLKGVDSTLKIQPAKLEDSAVYLCASSLEGLAGGFGTDTQYFGPGTRLTVL.